This passage covers 18 T cell receptor beta chains from one sample sequenced in a study of technical replicates of blood from several donors. The protocol was immunoSEQ multiplex PCR, while the TCRdb copy is restricted to in-frame clones and leaves out a portion. The sample has 80,000 or so clones; around four fifths are singletons. Sequencing input: PBMCs. These receptors originate from a human donor in good health. Some clones in this sample may be carry-over from other donors' samples.

The chain couples TRBV9 to TRBJ1-1; the match to TRBD1 covers 8 bases. Germline loops: CDR1 SGDLS, CDR2 YYNGEE. The CDR3 runs 14 residues. The V gene end was trimmed by 4 bases and the J gene end by 6 bases; junction bases not matched to a gene: 8. Here the CDR3 DNA reads TGTGCCAGCAGCTCAGGACAGGGCGGCGCTGAAGCTTTCTTT. Translated, it gives CASSSGQGGAEAFF.

CDR3 sequence reads: CASRPGQGLETQYF. The CDR3 nucleotides are TGTGCCAGCAGACCAGGGCAGGGTCTAGAGACCCAGTACTTC. The chain links TRBV7-2 to TRBJ2-5; maybe TRBD1 (5 bases). Germline CDR1 reads SGHTA; CDR2 reads FQGNSA. The CDR3 sequence is 14 residues long. The V gene lost 6 bases and the J gene lost 4 bases, with 15 bases spanning the gap.

This chain joins TRBV7-2 and TRBJ2-4, with D unclear. The V end was cut by 0 bases, the J end by 7 bases, with 13 bases between. This CDR3 is 15 amino acids long. Germline CDR1 and CDR2: SGHTA and FQGNSA. As DNA, the CDR3 is TGTGCCAGCAGCTTAGCTTGGTCGAGCAACAACATTCAGTACTTC. Its translation is CASSLAWSSNNIQYF.

The rearrangement uses TRBV27 and TRBJ2-3, with TRBD2 as a possible D gene (6 bases). Between the trimmed V and J ends, which lost 2 bases and 12 bases, there was a span of 9 bases. The CDR3 spans 11 residues. CDR1 and CDR2 (germline): MNHEY, SMNVEV (reference sequence). The CDR3 is CASSLGTSQYF. The CDR3 DNA sequence: TGTGCCAGCAGTTTAGGGACTTCACAGTATTTT.

The chain recombines TRBV7-9 with TRBJ2-3; 10 positions agree with TRBD1. V shed 5 bases and J 4 bases; nucleotides not matched to a gene: 0. The V gene's germline CDR1 is SEHNR and CDR2 FQNEAQ (reference sequence). The CDR3 sequence is 13 residues long. For the CDR3, the DNA is TGTGCCAGCAGCGACAGGGGGCCAGATACGCAGTATTTT. Translated, it gives CASSDRGPDTQYF.

The rearrangement joins TRBV6-5 to TRBJ1-4; perhaps TRBD1 as D (6 bases). The germline CDR1 and CDR2 sequences are MNHEY and SVGAGI. This CDR3 has 16 residues. Trimming removed 0 bases from V and 2 bases from J, with 10 bases in between. The CDR3 loop reads CASSYSWTATNEKLFF. The CDR3 DNA is TGTGCCAGCAGTTACTCTTGGACAGCGACTAATGAAAAACTGTTTTTT.

This clone came up once. This chain joins TRBV19 and TRBJ1-4; D unclear. Germline V gene sequence: CDR1 LNHDA, CDR2 SQIVND (reference sequence). Trimming stripped 9 bases from V and 2 bases from J, with 10 bases between. The CDR3 has 13 residues. The CDR3: CASYSWTNEKLFF. In DNA form, the CDR3 reads TGTGCCAGCTATAGTTGGACTAATGAAAAACTGTTTTTT.

CDR3 region: CASSSAGNGANVLTF. The CDR3, as DNA: TGTGCCAGCAGCTCTGCCGGGAATGGGGCCAACGTCCTGACTTTC. The chain uses TRBV7-6 and TRBJ2-6, with D tentatively TRBD2 (5 bases). Germline CDR1 and CDR2: SGHVS and FNYEAQ. This CDR3 is built from 15 residues. V was clipped by 4 bases and J by 3 bases, with 10 bases between them.

The chain links TRBV19 to TRBJ2-3; 7 nucleotides line up with TRBD2. The CDR3 is made up of 16 amino acids. With 1 base clipped from V and 4 bases from J, the junction kept 8 bases outside the gene matches. Germline loops: CDR1 LNHDA, CDR2 SQIVND (reference sequence). In nucleotides, the CDR3 is TGTGCCAGTAGTATAGGTGGCGGGAGCAGCGCAGATACGCAGTATTTT. Encoded protein: CASSIGGGSSADTQYF.

The V gene is TRBV4-3, the J gene TRBJ2-3; D unresolved. The germline V and J ends were trimmed by 1 base and 0 bases, with 8 bases remaining between them. In germline, CDR1 is LGHNA, CDR2 YSLEER. The CDR3 has 15 residues. In DNA form, the CDR3 reads TGCGCCAGCAGCCAAGCAGCGCTAAGCACAGATACGCAGTATTTT. This sequence encodes CASSQAALSTDTQYF.

V gene TRBV7-3 combines with J gene TRBJ2-1; 10 nucleotides align to TRBD2. This CDR3 comprises 16 residues. The germline gives CDR1 SGHTA, CDR2 FQGTGA. V was pared by 5 bases and J by 0 bases, with 4 bases of the junction left unmatched. CDR3 loop: CASSLSGGSSYNEQFF. CDR3 nucleotide sequence: TGTGCCAGCAGCCTTAGCGGGGGGAGCTCCTACAATGAGCAGTTCTTC.

This clone was found once. This chain connects TRBV6-1 to TRBJ1-3; 7 bases align to TRBD1. The J segment lost 2 bases and the V segment lost 4 bases, leaving 2 bases of the junction unmatched. This CDR3 has 14 residues. Germline CDR1 reads MNHNS; CDR2 reads SASEGT. CDR3 DNA: TGTGCCAGCAGTGGGGGGACAGCTGGAAACACCATATATTTT. Its protein product is CASSGGTAGNTIYF.

This chain connects TRBV20-1 to TRBJ2-7; TRBD1 matches at 7 bases. The CDR3 sequence is 11 residues long. The germline gives CDR1 DFQATT, CDR2 SNEGSKA (reference sequence). Trimming took 6 bases from V and 6 from J; bases not matched to a gene: 5. The CDR3 bases are TGCAGTGCCCCGACAGGGACCGAGCAGTACTTC. As protein: CSAPTGTEQYF.

The gene calls are TRBV2 and TRBJ2-7, with 11 bases that match TRBD1. This CDR3 has 14 residues. Germline CDR1 and CDR2: SNHLY and FYNNEI. Trimming cost V 4 bases and J 4 bases; bases outside gene matches: 3. CDR3 protein: CASSGGQGEYEQYF. Written as DNA, the CDR3 is TGTGCCAGCAGTGGGGGACAGGGGGAATACGAGCAGTACTTC.

This rearrangement joins TRBV4-2 to TRBJ1-1; D gene uncertain. From germline, CDR1 is LGHNA and CDR2 YNFKEQ. The ends were cut back, 4 bases at V and 8 bases at J, with 20 bases in the middle. The CDR3 runs 15 residues. DNA for the CDR3: TGTGCCAGCAGCCCCAAAGAGGGATCTCTAAGGGAAGCTTTCTTT. It is translated as CASSPKEGSLREAFF.

CDR3 region: CSVAGYNEQFF. CDR3 sequence (DNA): TGCAGCGTTGCGGGGTACAATGAGCAGTTCTTC. The chain carries TRBV29-1 and TRBJ2-1; perhaps TRBD2 as D (5 bases). This CDR3 comprises 11 residues. Germline V gene lookup returns CDR1 SQVTM and CDR2 ANQGSEA. The V gene lost 4 bases and the J gene lost 4 bases, with 5 bases spanning the gap.

The chain carries TRBV20-1 and TRBJ1-1, with a possible D match to TRBD1 (5 bases). The V and J ends lost 1 base and 8 bases respectively, with 8 bases between them. Germline V gene sequence: CDR1 DFQATT, CDR2 SNEGSKA (reference sequence). The CDR3 covers 11 residues. CDR3 sequence (DNA): TGCAGTGCTAGAGTGTCAGGGGAAGCTTTCTTT. Protein: CSARVSGEAFF.

This chain uses TRBV29-1 with TRBJ2-4, with TRBD1 matching 10 bases. The CDR3 is 15 amino acids. The V gene end was trimmed by 1 base and the J gene end by 4 bases; junction bases not matched to a gene: 4. Looked up from germline, CDR1 is SQVTM and CDR2 is ANQGSEA. The CDR3 region is CSVEGTGQGKNIQYF. The CDR3 DNA is TGCAGCGTTGAAGGTACGGGACAGGGGAAAAACATTCAGTACTTC.